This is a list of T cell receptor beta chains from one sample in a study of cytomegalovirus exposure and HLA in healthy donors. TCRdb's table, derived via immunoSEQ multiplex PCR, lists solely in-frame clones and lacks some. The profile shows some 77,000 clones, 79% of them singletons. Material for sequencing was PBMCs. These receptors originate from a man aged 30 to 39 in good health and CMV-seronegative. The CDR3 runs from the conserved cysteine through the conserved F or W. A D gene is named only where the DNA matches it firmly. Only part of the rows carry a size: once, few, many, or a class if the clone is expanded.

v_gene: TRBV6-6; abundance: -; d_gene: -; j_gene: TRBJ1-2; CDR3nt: TGTGCCAGCAGTTACAGCGTCAGAGACAACTATGGCTACACCTTC; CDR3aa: CASSYSVRDNYGYTF
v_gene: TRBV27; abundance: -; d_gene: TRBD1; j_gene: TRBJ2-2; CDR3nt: TGTGCCAGCAGTCTTGACAGGGGTGAAACCGGGGAGCTGTTTTTT; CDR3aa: CASSLDRGETGELFF
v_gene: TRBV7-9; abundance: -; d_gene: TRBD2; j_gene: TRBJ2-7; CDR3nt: TGTGCCAGCAGCACGCGCGGGGGACTAGCGGGAGGTCGCCGGGGCGAGCAGTACTTC; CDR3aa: CASSTRGGLAGGRRGEQYF
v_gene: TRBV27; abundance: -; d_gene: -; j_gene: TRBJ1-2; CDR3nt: TGTGCCAGCAGTTGGGGGGTCGGGGTAGCTAACTATGGCTACACCTTC; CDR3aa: CASSWGVGVANYGYTF
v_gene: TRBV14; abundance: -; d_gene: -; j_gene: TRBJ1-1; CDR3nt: TGTGCCAGCAGCCAAACCGGGACATCCCCCGGGAACACTGAAGCTTTCTTT; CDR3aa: CASSQTGTSPGNTEAFF
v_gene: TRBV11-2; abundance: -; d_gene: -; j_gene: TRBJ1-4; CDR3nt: TGTGCCAGCAGCTTATATAGTAATGAAAAACTGTTTTTT; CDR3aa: CASSLYSNEKLFF
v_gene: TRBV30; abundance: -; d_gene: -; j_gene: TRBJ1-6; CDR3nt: TGTGCCTGGAGTTTAAATTCACCCCTCCACTTT; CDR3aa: CAWSLNSPLHF
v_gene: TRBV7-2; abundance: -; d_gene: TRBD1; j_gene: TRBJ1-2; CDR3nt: TGTGCCAGCAGCAGTGGACAGGTTTTGAACTATGGCTACACCTTC; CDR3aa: CASSSGQVLNYGYTF
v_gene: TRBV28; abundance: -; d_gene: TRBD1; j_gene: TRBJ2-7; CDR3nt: TGTGCCAGCAGCTTGACGGGGACAGGGTACAACGAGCAGTACTTC; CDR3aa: CASSLTGTGYNEQYF
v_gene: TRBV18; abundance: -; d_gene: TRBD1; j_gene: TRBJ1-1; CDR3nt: TGTGCCAGCTCACCCCAGGGGGCTAGTACTGAAGCTTTCTTT; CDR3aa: CASSPQGASTEAFF
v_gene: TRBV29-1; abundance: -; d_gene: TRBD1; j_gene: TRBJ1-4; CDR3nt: TGCAGCGTTGTTGGGACAGAAGAAAAACTGTTTTTT; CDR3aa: CSVVGTEEKLFF
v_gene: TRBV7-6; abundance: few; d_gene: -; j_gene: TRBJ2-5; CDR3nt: TGTGCCAGCAGCTTATCTCGAGAGACCCAGTACTTC; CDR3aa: CASSLSRETQYF
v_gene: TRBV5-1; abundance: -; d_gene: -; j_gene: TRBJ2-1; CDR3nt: TGCGCCAGCAGCTCCCGGGAGCCTTTATTAGCCTACAATGAGCAGTTCTTC; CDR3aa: CASSSREPLLAYNEQFF
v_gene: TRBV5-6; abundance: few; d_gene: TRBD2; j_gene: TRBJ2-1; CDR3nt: TGTGCCAGCAGCTTGGAAACTAGCGGAGTCTACAATGAGCAGTTCTTC; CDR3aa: CASSLETSGVYNEQFF
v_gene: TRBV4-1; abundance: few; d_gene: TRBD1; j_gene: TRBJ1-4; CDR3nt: TGCGCCAGCAGCCAAGTTAACAGGGGAGATGAAAAACTGTTTTTT; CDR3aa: CASSQVNRGDEKLFF
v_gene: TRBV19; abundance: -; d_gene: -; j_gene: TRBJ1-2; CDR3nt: TGTGCCAGCGGAAACCGGGACTCAGACCAGACCTATGGCTACACCTTC; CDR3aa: CASGNRDSDQTYGYTF
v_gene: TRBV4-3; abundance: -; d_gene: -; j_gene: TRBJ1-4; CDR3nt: TGCGCCAGCAGCCCGAGGATCTCTAATGAAAAACTGTTTTTT; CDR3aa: CASSPRISNEKLFF
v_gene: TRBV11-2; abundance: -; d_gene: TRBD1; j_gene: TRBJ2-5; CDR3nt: TGTGCCAGCAGCTCTAGACAGGGGAGGCAAGAGACCCAGTACTTC; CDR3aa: CASSSRQGRQETQYF
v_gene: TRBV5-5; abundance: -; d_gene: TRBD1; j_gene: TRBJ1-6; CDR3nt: TGTGCCAGCAGCCTCGGGACAGGGGCAAACTCACCCCTCCACTTT; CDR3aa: CASSLGTGANSPLHF
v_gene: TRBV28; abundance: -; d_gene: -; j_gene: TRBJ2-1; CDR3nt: TGTGCCAGCGGGAGAATCCTTGAGCAGTTCTTC; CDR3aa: CASGRILEQFF
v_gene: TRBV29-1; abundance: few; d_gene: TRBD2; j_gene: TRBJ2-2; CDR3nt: TGCAGCGTTGCGGGACTAGCGGGCGGGGAGCTGTTTTTT; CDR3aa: CSVAGLAGGELFF
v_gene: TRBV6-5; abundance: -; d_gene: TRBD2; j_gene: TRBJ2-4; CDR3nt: TGTGCCAGCAGTTTGACTAGCGCGCGAAACATTCAGTACTTC; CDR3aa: CASSLTSARNIQYF
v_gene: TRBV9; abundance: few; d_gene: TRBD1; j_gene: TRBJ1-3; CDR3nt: TGTGCCAGCAGCGCGGCCCACAGGGGCTCGAGAAACACCATATATTTT; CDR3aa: CASSAAHRGSRNTIYF
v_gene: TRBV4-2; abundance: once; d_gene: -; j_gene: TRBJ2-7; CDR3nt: TGTGCCAGCAGCCAAGGTTACAGGGACTCCTACGAGCAGTACTTC; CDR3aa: CASSQGYRDSYEQYF
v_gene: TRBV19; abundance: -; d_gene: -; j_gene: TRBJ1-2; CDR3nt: TGTGCCAGTAGTATCGGCGTTGGGACTCCGTCTAACTATGGCTACACCTTC; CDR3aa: CASSIGVGTPSNYGYTF
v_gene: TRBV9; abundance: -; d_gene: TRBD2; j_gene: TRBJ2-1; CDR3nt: TGTGCCAGCAGGGGGACTAGCGGGAACAATGAGCAGTTCTTC; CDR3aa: CASRGTSGNNEQFF
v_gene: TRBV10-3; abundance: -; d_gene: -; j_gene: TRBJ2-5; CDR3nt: TGTGCCATCAGTGATCCGTTGAGGGAGACCCAGTACTTC; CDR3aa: CAISDPLRETQYF
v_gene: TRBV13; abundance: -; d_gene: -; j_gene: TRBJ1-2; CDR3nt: TGTGCCAGCAGCTGGGAAGGGGGCTATGGCTACACCTTC; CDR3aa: CASSWEGGYGYTF
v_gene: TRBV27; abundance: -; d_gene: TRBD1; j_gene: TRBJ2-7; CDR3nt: TGTGCCAGCAGTTTTGGACAGGGCGAGCAGTACTTC; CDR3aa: CASSFGQGEQYF
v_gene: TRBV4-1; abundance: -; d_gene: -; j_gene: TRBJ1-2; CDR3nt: TGCGCCAGCAGCCAGACCGGGACATCCGACGGAGGCTACACCTTC; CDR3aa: CASSQTGTSDGGYTF
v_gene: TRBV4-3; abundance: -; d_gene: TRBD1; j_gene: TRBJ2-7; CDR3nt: TGCGCCAGCAGCCAAGAGGAGACAGGGGCAAGAGAGCAGTACTTC; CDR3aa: CASSQEETGAREQYF
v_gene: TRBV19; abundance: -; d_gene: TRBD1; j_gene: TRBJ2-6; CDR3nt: TGTGCCAGTAAGGGACAGGCCTCTGGGGCCAACGTCCTGACTTTC; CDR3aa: CASKGQASGANVLTF
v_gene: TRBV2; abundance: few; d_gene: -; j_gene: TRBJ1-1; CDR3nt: TGTGCCAGCAGGTTCAGGGGTGTGGACACTGAAGCTTTCTTT; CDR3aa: CASRFRGVDTEAFF
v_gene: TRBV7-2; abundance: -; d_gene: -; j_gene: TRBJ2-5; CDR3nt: TGTGCCAGCAGCCCAGCAGGGGCAAGGAGAGAGACCCAGTACTTC; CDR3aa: CASSPAGARRETQYF
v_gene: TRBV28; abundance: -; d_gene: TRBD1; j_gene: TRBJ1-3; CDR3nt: TGTGCCAGCACTGGACAGGTTATCTCTGGAAACACCATATATTTT; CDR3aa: CASTGQVISGNTIYF
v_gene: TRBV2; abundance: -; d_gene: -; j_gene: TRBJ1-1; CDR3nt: TGTGCCACCCGACGGGGGGGAACTAAGGCTGAAGCTTTCTTT; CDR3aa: CATRRGGTKAEAFF
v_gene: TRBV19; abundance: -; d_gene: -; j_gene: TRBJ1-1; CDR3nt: TGTGCCAGTAGTAAACCGTTGGGGGGGGCGGCCCGGAACACTGAAGCTTTCTTT; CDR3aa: CASSKPLGGAARNTEAFF
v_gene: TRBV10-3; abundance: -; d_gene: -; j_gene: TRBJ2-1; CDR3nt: TGTGCCATCAGAAGGGGGGGGGACAATAAGCAGTTCTTC; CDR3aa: CAIRRGGDNKQFF
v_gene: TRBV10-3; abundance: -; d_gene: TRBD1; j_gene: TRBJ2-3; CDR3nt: TGTGCCCCCCACAAGGGGGCCGCCCCCCTCACAGATACGCAGTATTTT; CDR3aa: CAPHKGAAPLTDTQYF
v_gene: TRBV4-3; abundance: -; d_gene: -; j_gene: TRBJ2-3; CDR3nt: TGCGCCAGCAGCTCGCCACAGGGCGCAGATACGCAGTATTTT; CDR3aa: CASSSPQGADTQYF
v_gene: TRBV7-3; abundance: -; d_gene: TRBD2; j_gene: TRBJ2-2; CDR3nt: TGTGCCAGCAGCTTAACGGGGGGGGGAAACACCGGGGAGCTGTTTTTT; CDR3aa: CASSLTGGGNTGELFF
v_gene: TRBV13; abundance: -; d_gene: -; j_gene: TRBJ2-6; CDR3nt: TGTGCCAGCAGCCAACGGGGAGCCAACGTCCTGACTTTC; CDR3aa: CASSQRGANVLTF
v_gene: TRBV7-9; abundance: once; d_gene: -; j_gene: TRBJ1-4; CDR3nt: TGTGCCAGCAGCTTAGGTCGGGGGGGGGATGAAAAACTGTTTTTT; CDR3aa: CASSLGRGGDEKLFF
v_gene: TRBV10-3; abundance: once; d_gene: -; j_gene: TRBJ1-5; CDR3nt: TGTGCCATCAGTGAGTTCGCAGGGGCCCAGGGGCCCCAGCATTTT; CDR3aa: CAISEFAGAQGPQHF
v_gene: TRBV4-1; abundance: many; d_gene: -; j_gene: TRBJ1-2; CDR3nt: TGCGCCAGCAGCCAAGAGGTCAGGGGAAACTATGGCTACACCTTC; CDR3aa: CASSQEVRGNYGYTF
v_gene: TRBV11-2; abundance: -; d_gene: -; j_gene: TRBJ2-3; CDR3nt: TGTGCCAGCAGCTTCTTGTCGCTAGCGATTCCCACAGATACGCAGTATTTT; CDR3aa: CASSFLSLAIPTDTQYF
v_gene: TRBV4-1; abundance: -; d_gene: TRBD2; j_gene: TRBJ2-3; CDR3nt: TGCGCCAGCAGCCAATTTACAGCGGGAGGGAAAGATACGCAGTATTTT; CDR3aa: CASSQFTAGGKDTQYF
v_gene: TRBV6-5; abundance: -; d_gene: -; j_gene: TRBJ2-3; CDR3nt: TGTGCCAGCAGTCCTCCCTCTACAGATACGCAGTATTTT; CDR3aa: CASSPPSTDTQYF
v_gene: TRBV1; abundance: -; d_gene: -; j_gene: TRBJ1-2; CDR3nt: TGCACCAGCAGCCACGCAACGGACAGGGACTATGGCTACACCTTC; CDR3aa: CTSSHATDRDYGYTF